A selection of T cell receptor beta chains follows, all from one sample in a study of blood T cell repertoires in COVID-19. Some clones are missing from TCRdb's copy, which holds only in-frame ones; the method was immunoSEQ multiplex PCR. Of some 400,000 clones listed, approximately 89% are singletons. Source material: PBMCs or T cells enriched from blood (not recorded which). These receptors all stem from a woman aged 40 to 49 who had been exposed to COVID-19. Each CDR3 is given without its conserved first and last residue. A clone size is listed for some rows: how often the clone was seen (once, few, many), or a class if it is expanded.

clone size | J gene | V gene | CDR3 protein
. | TRBJ1-3 | TRBV5-1 | ASSSLTAGSGNTIY
. | TRBJ1-1 | TRBV30 | AWREAGVTEAF
. | TRBJ2-7 | TRBV6-2/TRBV6-3 | ASSYEKWEQY
. | TRBJ2-3 | TRBV9 | ASSGRGGSRTDTQY
few | TRBJ2-7 | TRBV18 | ASSLRETGGSYEQY
. | TRBJ1-5 | TRBV29-1 | SVGQGASQPQH
. | TRBJ1-1 | TRBV10-2 | ASRGSDFTEAF
. | TRBJ2-1 | TRBV7-2 | ASSYQKFSYNEQF
once | TRBJ2-3 | TRBV24-1 | ATSDPSLAGGPDTQY
. | TRBJ2-7 | TRBV5-1 | ASSPGDGYEQY
. | TRBJ1-2 | TRBV27 | ASSLHLTGYGYT
. | TRBJ1-1 | TRBV19 | ASSIGPEAF
. | TRBJ2-7 | TRBV2 | ASTPLGTGTYEQY
. | TRBJ1-1 | TRBV28 | ASSRRNPPAEAF